The entry below describes one TCR beta chain. The antigen remains unidentified. The data originate from a study of beta chain features in type 1 diabetes. Study summary: When patients were set against healthy donors, age, gender and cell yields were similar. Across all samples, about 110,000,000 sorted cells were examined. Overall study findings and caveats: People with Type 1 diabetes carried modestly yet significantly shorter TCRB CDR3s in all four CD4+ subsets.

Donors contributed one heparinised blood draw apiece, averaging about 116 mL. Using CD45RO/CCR7/CD25/CD127/CD95/CD27, CD4+ naive, central memory, regulatory and stem cell-like memory cells were sorted. The study reverse transcribed the entire isolated RNA, so it sequenced expressed TCRB transcripts. The method was immunoSEQ multiplex PCR; TCRdb's version includes in-frame clones alone and lacks a portion of them. The data contain roughly 700,000 clones, roughly an eighth of them singletons. V gave up 3 bases and J gave up 1 base, with 11 bases separating them. Per germline, CDR1 SGHDN and CDR2 FVKESK. The CDR3 runs to 15 residues.

This receptor was identified in a man in his late teens or twenties with type 1 diabetes. Sequencing used naive CD4+ T cells from blood. The chain couples TRBV14 to TRBJ2-3; tentative D call: TRBD1 (6 bases). CDR3 DNA: TGTGCCAGCAGCCAGGGGGCGGCACGCACAGATACGCAGTATTTT. It is translated as CASSQGAARTDTQYF.